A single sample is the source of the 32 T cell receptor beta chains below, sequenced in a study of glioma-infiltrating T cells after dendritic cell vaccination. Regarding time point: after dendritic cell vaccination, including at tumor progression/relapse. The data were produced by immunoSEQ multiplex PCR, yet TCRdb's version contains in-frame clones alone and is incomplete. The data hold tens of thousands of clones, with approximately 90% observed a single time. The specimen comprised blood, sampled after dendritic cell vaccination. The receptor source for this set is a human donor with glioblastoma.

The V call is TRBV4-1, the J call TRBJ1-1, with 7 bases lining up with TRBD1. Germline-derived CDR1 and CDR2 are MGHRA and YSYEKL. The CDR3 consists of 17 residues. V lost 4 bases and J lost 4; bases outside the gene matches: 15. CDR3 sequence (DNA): TGCGCCAGCAGCCGAGGCAACAGGGGCGCTACACGCACTGAAGCTTTCTTT. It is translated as CASSRGNRGATRTEAFF.

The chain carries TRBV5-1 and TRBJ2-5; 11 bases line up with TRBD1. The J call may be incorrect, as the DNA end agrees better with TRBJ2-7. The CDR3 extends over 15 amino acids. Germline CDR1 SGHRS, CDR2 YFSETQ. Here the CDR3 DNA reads TGCGCCAGCAGCTACGGGGGGACAGGGGGAGACGAGCAGTACTTC. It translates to CASSYGGTGGDEQYF.

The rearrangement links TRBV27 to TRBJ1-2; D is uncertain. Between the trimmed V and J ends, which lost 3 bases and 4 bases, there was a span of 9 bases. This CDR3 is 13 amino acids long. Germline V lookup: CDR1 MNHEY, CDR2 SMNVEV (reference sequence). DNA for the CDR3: TGTGCCAGCAGTTTGTCCAGATCCTATGGCTACACCTTC. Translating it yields CASSLSRSYGYTF.

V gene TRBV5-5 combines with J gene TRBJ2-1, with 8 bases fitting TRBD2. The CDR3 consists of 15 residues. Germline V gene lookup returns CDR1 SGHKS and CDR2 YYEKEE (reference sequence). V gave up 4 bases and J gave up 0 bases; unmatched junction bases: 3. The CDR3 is CASSTGGSSYNEQFF. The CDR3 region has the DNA TGTGCCAGCAGCACGGGGGGGAGCTCCTACAATGAGCAGTTCTTC.

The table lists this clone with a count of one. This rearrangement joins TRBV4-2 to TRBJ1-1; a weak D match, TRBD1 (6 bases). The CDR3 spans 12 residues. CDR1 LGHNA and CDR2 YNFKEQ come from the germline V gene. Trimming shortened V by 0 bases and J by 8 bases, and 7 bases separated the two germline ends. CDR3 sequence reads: CASSQEQGEAFF. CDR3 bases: TGTGCCAGCAGCCAAGAACAGGGAGAAGCTTTCTTT.

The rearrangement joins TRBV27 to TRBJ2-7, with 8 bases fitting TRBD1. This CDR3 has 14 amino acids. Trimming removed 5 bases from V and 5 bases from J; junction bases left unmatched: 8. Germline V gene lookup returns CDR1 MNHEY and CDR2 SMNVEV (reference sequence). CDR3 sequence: CASSNLRGRDEQYF. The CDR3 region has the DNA TGTGCCAGCAGTAACCTCAGGGGGCGCGACGAGCAGTACTTC.

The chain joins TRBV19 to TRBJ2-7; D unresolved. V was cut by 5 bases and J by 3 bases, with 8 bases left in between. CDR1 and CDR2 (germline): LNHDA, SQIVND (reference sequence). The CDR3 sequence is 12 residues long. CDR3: CASSPSRYEQYF. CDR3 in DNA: TGTGCCAGTAGTCCGTCCCGCTACGAGCAGTACTTC.

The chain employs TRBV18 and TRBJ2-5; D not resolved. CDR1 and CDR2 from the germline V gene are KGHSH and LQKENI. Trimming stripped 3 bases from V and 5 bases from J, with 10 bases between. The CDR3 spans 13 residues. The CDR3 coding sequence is TGTGCCAGCTCACCTCCAGTATTGGAGACCCAGTACTTC. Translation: CASSPPVLETQYF.

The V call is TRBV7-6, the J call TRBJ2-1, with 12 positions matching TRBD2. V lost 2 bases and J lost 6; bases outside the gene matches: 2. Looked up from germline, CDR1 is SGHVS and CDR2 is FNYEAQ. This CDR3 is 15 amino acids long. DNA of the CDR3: TGTGCCAGCAGCTTATCTAGCGGGAGGGCCAATGAGCAGTTCTTC. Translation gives CASSLSSGRANEQFF.

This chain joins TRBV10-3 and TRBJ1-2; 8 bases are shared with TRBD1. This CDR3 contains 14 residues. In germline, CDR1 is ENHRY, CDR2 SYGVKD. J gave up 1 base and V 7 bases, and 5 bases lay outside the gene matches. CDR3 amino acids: CAIKGQVNNYGYTF. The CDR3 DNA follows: TGTGCCATCAAGGGACAGGTTAATAACTATGGCTACACCTTC.

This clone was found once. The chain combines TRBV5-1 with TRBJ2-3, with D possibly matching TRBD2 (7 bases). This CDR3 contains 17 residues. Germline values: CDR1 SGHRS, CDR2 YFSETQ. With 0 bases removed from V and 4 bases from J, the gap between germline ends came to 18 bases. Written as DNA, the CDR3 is TGCGCCAGCAGCTTGGCCTGGGGGGGCAGCAGCCCAGATACGCAGTATTTT. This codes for CASSLAWGGSSPDTQYF.

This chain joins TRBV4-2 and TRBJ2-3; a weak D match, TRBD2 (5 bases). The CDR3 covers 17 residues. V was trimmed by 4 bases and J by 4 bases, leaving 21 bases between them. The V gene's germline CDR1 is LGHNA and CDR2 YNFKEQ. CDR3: CASSPFIDSGIADTQYF. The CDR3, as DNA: TGTGCCAGCAGCCCCTTTATCGACTCGGGGATCGCAGATACGCAGTATTTT.

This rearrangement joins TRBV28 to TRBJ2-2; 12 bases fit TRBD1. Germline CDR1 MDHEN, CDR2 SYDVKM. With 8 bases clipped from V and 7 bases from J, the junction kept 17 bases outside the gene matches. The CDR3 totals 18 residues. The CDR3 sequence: CASLTPPGTGGGGGELFF. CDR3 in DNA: TGTGCCAGCCTCACCCCCCCCGGGACAGGGGGCGGGGGCGGGGAGCTGTTTTTT.

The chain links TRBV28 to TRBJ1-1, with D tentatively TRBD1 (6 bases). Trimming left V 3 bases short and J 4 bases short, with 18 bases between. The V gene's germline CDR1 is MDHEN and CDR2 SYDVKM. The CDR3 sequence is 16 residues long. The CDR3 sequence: CASSFGTGIHLTEAFF. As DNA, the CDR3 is TGTGCCAGCAGTTTCGGTACAGGGATACATCTCACTGAAGCTTTCTTT. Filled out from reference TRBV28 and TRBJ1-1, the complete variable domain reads DVKVTQSSRYLVKRTGEKVFLECVQDMDHENMFWYRQDPGLGLRLIYFSYDVKMKEKGDIPEGYSVSREKKERFSLILESASTNQTSMYLCASSFGTGIHLTEAFFGQGTRLTVV.

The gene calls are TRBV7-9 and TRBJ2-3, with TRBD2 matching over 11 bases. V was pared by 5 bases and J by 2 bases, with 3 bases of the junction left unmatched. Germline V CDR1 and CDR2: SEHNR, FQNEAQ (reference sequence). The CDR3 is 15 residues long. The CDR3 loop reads CASSVLAGVTDTQYF. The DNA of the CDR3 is TGTGCCAGCAGCGTACTAGCGGGAGTCACAGATACGCAGTATTTT. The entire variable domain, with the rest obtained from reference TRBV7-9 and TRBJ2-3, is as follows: DTGVSQNPRHKITKRGQNVTFRCDPISEHNRLYWYRQTLGQGPEFLTYFQNEAQLEKSRLLSDRFSAERPKGSFSTLEIQRTEQGDSAMYLCASSVLAGVTDTQYFGPGTRLTVL.

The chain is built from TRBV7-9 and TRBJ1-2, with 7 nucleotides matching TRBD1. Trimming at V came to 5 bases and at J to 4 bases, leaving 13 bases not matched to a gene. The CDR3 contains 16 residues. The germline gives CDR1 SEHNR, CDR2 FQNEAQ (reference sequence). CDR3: CASSAQTGRNIYGYTF. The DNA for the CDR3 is TGTGCCAGCAGCGCGCAGACAGGGAGAAATATCTATGGCTACACCTTC.

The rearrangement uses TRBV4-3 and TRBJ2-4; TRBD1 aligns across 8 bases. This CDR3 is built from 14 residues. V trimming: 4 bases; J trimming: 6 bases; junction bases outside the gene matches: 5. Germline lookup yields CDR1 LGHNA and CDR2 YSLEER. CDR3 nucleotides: TGCGCCAGCAGCCGAACACAGGGGGGAAACATTCAGTACTTC. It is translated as CASSRTQGGNIQYF.

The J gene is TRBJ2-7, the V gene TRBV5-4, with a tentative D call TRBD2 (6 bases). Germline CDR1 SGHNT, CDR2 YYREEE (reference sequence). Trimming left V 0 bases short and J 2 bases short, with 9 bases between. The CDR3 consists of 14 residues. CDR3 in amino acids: CASSLGGTPYEQYF. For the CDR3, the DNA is TGTGCCAGCAGCTTGGGCGGGACCCCCTACGAGCAGTACTTC.

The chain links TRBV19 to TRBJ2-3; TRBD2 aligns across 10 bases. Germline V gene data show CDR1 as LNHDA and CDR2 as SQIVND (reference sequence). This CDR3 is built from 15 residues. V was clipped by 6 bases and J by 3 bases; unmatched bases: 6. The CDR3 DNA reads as TGTGCCAGTAGAACCCCGGGACTAGCGACAGATACGCAGTATTTT. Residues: CASRTPGLATDTQYF.

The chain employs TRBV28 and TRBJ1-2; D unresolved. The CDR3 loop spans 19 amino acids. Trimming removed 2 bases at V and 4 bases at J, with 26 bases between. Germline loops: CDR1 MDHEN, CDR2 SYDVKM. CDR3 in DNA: TGTGCCAGCAGTTTACCCCTCCGGGGTACGCGGAGACCTAGCTATGGCTACACCTTC. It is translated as CASSLPLRGTRRPSYGYTF.

The CDR3 region is CASSQATGISNQPQHF. As DNA, the CDR3 is TGTGCCAGCTCACAAGCGACAGGGATTAGCAATCAGCCCCAGCATTTT. The chain has TRBV18 and TRBJ1-5; TRBD1 matches 7 bases. Germline trimming cut 4 bases from V and 0 bases from J; bases unmatched to any gene: 6. This CDR3 has 16 amino acids. Germline CDR1 and CDR2: KGHSH and LQKENI.

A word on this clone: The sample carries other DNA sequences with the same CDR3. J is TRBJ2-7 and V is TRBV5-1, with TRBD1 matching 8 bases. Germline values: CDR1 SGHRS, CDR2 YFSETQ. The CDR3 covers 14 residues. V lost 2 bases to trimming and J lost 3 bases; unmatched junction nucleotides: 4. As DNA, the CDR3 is TGCGCCAGCAGCTTAGGACAGGGAAGCTACGAGCAGTACTTC. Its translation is CASSLGQGSYEQYF. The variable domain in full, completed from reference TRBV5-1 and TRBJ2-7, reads KAGVTQTPRYLIKTRGQQVTLSCSPISGHRSVSWYQQTPGQGLQFLFEYFSETQRNKGNFPGRFSGRQFSNSRSEMNVSTLELGDSALYLCASSLGQGSYEQYFGPGTRLTVT.

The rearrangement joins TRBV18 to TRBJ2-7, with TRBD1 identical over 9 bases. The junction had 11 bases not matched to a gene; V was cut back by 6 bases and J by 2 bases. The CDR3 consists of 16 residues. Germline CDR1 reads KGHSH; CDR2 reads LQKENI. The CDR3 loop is CASSHWTGEETYEQYF. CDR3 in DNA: TGTGCCAGCTCTCACTGGACAGGGGAAGAGACCTACGAGCAGTACTTC.

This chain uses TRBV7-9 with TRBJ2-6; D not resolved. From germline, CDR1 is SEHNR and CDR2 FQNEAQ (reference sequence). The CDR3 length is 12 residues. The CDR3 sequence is CAADSGANVLTF. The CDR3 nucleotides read TGTGCTGCGGACTCTGGGGCCAACGTCCTGACTTTC.

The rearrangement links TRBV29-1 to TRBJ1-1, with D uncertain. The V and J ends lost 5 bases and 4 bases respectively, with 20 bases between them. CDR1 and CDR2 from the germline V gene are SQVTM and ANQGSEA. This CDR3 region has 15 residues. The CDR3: CSVYKTVARGTEAFF. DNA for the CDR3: TGCAGCGTTTATAAAACAGTCGCACGGGGCACTGAAGCTTTCTTT. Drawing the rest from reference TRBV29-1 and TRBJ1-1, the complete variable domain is SAVISQKPSRDICQRGTSLTIQCQVDSQVTMMFWYRQQPGQSLTLIATANQGSEATYESGFVIDKFPISRPNLTFSTLTVSNMSPEDSSIYLCSVYKTVARGTEAFFGQGTRLTVV.

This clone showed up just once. Here the CDR3 DNA reads TGTGCCAGCAGTTTATCGTCCGGGGTGGGCTACACCTTC. Protein sequence: CASSLSSGVGYTF. The gene calls are TRBV27 and TRBJ1-2; unclear D gene. Germline V gives CDR1 MNHEY, CDR2 SMNVEV (reference sequence). CDR3 size: 13 residues. Trimming shortened V by 0 bases and J by 8 bases, and 10 bases separated the two germline ends.

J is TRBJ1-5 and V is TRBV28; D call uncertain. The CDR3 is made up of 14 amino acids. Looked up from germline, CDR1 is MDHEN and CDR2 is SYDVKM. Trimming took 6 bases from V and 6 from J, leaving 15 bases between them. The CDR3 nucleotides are TGTGCCAGCAGCCCCACGGGTAATCGTCAGCCCCAGCATTTT. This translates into CASSPTGNRQPQHF. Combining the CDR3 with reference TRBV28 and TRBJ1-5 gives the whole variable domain DVKVTQSSRYLVKRTGEKVFLECVQDMDHENMFWYRQDPGLGLRLIYFSYDVKMKEKGDIPEGYSVSREKKERFSLILESASTNQTSMYLCASSPTGNRQPQHFGDGTRLSIL.

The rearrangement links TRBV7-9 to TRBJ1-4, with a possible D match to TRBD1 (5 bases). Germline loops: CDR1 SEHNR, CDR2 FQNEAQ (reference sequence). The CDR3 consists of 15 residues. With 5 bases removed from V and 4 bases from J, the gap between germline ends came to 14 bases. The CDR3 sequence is CASSQGLGGNEKLFF. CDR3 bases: TGTGCCAGCAGCCAAGGATTGGGGGGTAATGAAAAACTGTTTTTT.

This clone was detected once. The DNA for the CDR3 is TGCGCCAGCAGCTTAACCGGACTAGCGGGAGGCGATGAGCAGTTCTTC. Translated: CASSLTGLAGGDEQFF. The chain recombines TRBV5-1 with TRBJ2-1, with 14 nucleotides matching TRBD2. CDR1 and CDR2 from the germline V gene are SGHRS and YFSETQ. The CDR3 has 16 amino acids. Unmatched junction bases numbered 6, after V lost 2 bases and J lost 8 bases.

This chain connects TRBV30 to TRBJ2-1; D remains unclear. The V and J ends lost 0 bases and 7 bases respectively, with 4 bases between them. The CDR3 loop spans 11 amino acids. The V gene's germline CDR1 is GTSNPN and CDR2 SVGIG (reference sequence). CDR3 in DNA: TGTGCCTGGAGTGTTGAGAATGAGCAGTTCTTC. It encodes CAWSVENEQFF.

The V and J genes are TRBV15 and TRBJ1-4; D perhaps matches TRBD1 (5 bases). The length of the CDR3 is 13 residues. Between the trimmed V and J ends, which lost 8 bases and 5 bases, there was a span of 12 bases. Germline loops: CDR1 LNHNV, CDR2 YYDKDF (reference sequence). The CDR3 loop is CATRETANEKLFF. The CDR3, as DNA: TGTGCCACCCGGGAGACAGCGAATGAAAAACTGTTTTTT. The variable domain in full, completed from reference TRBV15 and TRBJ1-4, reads DAMVIQNPRYQVTQFGKPVTLSCSQTLNHNVMYWYQQKSSQAPKLLFHYYDKDFNNEADTPDNFQSRRPNTSFCFLDIRSPGLGDTAMYLCATRETANEKLFFGSGTQLSVL.

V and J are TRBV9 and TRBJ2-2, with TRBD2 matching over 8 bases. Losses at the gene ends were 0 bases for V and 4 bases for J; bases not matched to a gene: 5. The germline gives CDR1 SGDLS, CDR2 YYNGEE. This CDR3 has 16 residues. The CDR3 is CASSVAAGAVTGELFF. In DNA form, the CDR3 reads TGTGCCAGCAGCGTAGCAGCGGGAGCGGTCACCGGGGAGCTGTTTTTT.